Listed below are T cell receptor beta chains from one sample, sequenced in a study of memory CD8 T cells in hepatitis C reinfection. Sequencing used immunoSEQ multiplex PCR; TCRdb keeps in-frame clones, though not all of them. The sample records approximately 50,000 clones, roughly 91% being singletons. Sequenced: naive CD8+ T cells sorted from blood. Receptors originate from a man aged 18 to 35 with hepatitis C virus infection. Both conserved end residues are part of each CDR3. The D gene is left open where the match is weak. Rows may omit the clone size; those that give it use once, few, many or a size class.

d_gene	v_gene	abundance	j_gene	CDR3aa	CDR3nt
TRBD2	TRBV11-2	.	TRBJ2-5	CASSSLAGGLETQYF	TGTGCCAGCAGCTCGCTAGCGGGGGGGCTCGAGACCCAGTACTTC
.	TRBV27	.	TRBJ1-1	CASSLSRVGEAFF	TGTGCCAGCAGTTTAAGCAGGGTTGGTGAAGCTTTCTTT
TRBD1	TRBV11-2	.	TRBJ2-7	CASEGASYEQYF	TGTGCCAGCGAGGGGGCTTCCTACGAGCAGTACTTC
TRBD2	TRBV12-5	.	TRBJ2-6	CASGLAAGGTGANVLTF	TGTGCTAGTGGTTTGGCAGCGGGGGGCACTGGGGCCAACGTCCTGACTTTC
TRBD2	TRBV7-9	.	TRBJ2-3	CASSLVGIAGGASTDTQYF	TGCGCCAGCAGCTTAGTTGGGATAGCGGGGGGGGCTAGCACAGATACGCAGTATTTT
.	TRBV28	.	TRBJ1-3	CASSLSPGEIGNTIYF	TGTGCCAGCAGTTTAAGCCCGGGAGAGATCGGAAACACCATATATTTT
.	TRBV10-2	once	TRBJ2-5	CASSEGQDQETQYF	TGCGCCAGCAGTGAGGGGCAGGACCAAGAGACCCAGTACTTC
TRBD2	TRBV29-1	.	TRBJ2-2	CSVTSANTGELFF	TGCAGCGTTACTAGCGCCAACACCGGGGAGCTGTTTTTT
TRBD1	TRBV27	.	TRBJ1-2	CASSLRTGGADGYTF	TGTGCCAGCAGTTTAAGAACAGGGGGCGCGGATGGCTACACCTTC
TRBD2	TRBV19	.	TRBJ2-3	CASSKGTSGADTQYF	TGTGCCAGTAGTAAGGGGACTAGCGGGGCCGATACGCAGTATTTT
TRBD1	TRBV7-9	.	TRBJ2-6	CASSLTSTGGASGANVLTF	TGTGCCAGCAGCTTAACCTCGACAGGGGGCGCCTCTGGGGCCAACGTCCTGACTTTC
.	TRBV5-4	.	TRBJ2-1	CASSLGGMEQFF	TGTGCCAGCAGCTTAGGAGGGATGGAGCAGTTCTTC
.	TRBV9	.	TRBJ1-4	CASSAGEITSGEKLFF	TGTGCCAGCAGCGCCGGAGAGATAACCTCTGGCGAAAAACTGTTTTTT
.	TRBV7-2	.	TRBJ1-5	CASSPYGGRIKEPRHF	TGTGCCAGCAGCCCCTACGGGGGAAGAATCAAGGAGCCCCGGCATTTT
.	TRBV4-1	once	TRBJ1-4	CASSQRQSTNEKLFF	TGCGCCAGCAGCCAAAGACAGTCAACTAATGAAAAACTGTTTTTT
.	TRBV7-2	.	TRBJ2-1	CASSLITSRVYNEQFF	TGTGCCAGCAGCTTAATAACTAGCAGGGTTTACAATGAGCAGTTCTTC
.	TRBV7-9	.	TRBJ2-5	CASSPQGDETQYF	TGTGCCAGCAGCCCTCAGGGTGACGAGACCCAGTACTTC
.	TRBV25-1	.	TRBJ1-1	CASSDAGGAEAFF	TGTGCCAGCAGTGATGCTGGGGGCGCTGAAGCTTTCTTT
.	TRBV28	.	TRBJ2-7	CASSFYRDPYEQYF	TGTGCCAGCAGTTTCTACAGGGATCCATACGAGCAGTACTTC
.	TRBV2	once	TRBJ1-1	CASSGSLRWTENTEAFF	TGTGCCAGCAGTGGGTCCCTCCGCTGGACAGAGAACACTGAAGCTTTCTTT
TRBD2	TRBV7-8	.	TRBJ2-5	CASKLRGGRETQYF	TGTGCCAGCAAGCTACGGGGGGGCCGGGAGACCCAGTACTTC
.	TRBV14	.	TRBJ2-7	CASSQSVSGFYEQYF	TGTGCCAGCAGCCAATCTGTGTCCGGGTTCTACGAGCAGTACTTC
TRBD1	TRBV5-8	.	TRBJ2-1	CASTTGQGPSEQFF	TGTGCCAGCACAACCGGACAGGGACCGAGTGAGCAGTTCTTC
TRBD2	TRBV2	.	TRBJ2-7	CASSALSGDLSYEQYF	TGTGCCAGCAGTGCCCTTAGCGGGGACCTCTCCTACGAGCAGTACTTC
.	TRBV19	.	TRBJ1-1	CASSIRGYTEAFF	TGTGCCAGTAGTATTCGGGGGTACACTGAAGCTTTCTTT
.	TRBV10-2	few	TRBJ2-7	CASTERGYEQYF	TGCGCCAGCACTGAAAGGGGCTACGAGCAGTACTTC
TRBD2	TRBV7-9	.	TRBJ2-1	CASRNTGTSGRDEQFF	TGTGCCAGCAGAAACACCGGGACTAGCGGGAGGGATGAGCAGTTCTTC
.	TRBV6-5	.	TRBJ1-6	CASTISYNSPLHF	TGTGCCAGCACCATTAGCTATAATTCACCCCTCCACTTT
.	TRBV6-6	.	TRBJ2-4	CASSYSVPRFENIQYF	TGTGCCAGCAGCTACTCAGTTCCGCGCTTCGAAAACATTCAGTACTTC
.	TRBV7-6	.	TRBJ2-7	CASSLGAGHLGEQYF	TGTGCCAGCAGCTTAGGTGCGGGGCACCTAGGGGAGCAGTACTTC
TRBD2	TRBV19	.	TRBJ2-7	CASSIGASGGPYEQYF	TGTGCCAGTAGTATAGGAGCTTCGGGAGGGCCCTACGAGCAGTACTTC
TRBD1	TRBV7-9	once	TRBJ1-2	CASSYDRGGGYGYTF	TGTGCCAGCAGCTATGACAGGGGGGGCGGCTATGGCTACACCTTC
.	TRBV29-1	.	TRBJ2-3	CSVEVGRDSTDTQYF	TGCAGCGTTGAAGTTGGGCGGGATAGCACAGATACGCAGTATTTT
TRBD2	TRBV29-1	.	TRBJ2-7	CSARTSGTYEQYF	TGCAGTGCACGGACTAGCGGAACCTACGAGCAGTACTTC
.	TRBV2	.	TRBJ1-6	CASSEAQAGGYNSPLHF	TGTGCCAGCAGTGAAGCGCAGGCCGGGGGTTATAATTCACCCCTCCACTTT
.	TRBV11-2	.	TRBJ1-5	CASSLQAEQPQHF	TGTGCCAGCAGCCTCCAAGCCGAGCAGCCCCAGCATTTT
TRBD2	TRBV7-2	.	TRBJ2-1	CASTEAGGYNEQFF	TGTGCCAGCACGGAGGCGGGGGGGTACAATGAGCAGTTCTTC
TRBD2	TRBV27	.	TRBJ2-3	CASSRLGTSGQDTQYF	TGTGCCAGCAGCCGACTTGGGACTAGCGGGCAAGATACGCAGTATTTT
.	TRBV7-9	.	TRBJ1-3	CASSGGGLRSSGNTIYF	TGTGCCAGCAGCGGGGGGGGACTCAGGAGCTCTGGAAACACCATATATTTT
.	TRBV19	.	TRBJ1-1	CASSMGGEAEAFF	TGTGCCAGTAGTATGGGGGGGGAGGCTGAAGCTTTCTTT
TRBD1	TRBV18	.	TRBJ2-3	CASSPTPGGLWTDTQYF	TGTGCCAGCTCACCCACCCCAGGGGGCTTATGGACAGATACGCAGTATTTT
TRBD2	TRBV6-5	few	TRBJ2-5	CASSYAGGAGETQYF	TGTGCCAGCAGTTACGCCGGGGGGGCGGGGGAGACCCAGTACTTC
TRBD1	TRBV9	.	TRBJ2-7	CASSVGTGGLHEQYF	TGTGCCAGCAGCGTAGGGACAGGGGGCCTCCACGAGCAGTACTTC